A selection of T cell receptor beta chains follows, all from one sample in a study of T cell responses to AZD1222 COVID-19 vaccine. The table came from immunoSEQ multiplex PCR; TCRdb's copy has only in-frame clones and leaves some out. The profile shows about 110,000 clones, 90% of them singletons. The sample in question was peripheral blood, obtained on day 0 of AZD1222 vaccination. The origin of the receptors is an adult in good health. CDR3s include the opening cysteine and the closing phenylalanine or tryptophan. The order of the fields is J gene, V gene, D gene, clone size, CDR3 protein, CDR3 DNA. A D gene is named only where the DNA matches it firmly. Rows may omit the clone size; those that give it use once, few, many or a size class.

>TRBJ1-2|TRBV9|TRBD1|-
CASRQTGQYGYTF
TGTGCCAGCAGGCAGACAGGGCAGTATGGCTACACCTTC
>TRBJ1-5|TRBV10-2|TRBD1|-
CASSVRGAGGSRQPQHF
TGCGCCAGCAGTGTTAGAGGGGCAGGGGGCTCCCGTCAGCCCCAGCATTTT
>TRBJ2-2|TRBV7-9|-|-
CASSLRGANTGELFF
TGTGCCAGCAGCCTGAGGGGGGCGAACACCGGGGAGCTGTTTTTT
>TRBJ1-2|TRBV3-1/TRBV3-2|TRBD1|-
CASSPSTGKGYTF
TGTGCCAGCAGCCCTTCGACAGGGAAGGGCTACACCTTC
>TRBJ2-7|TRBV30|TRBD2|few
CAWNSGSDYEQYF
TGTGCCTGGAATAGCGGGTCAGACTACGAGCAGTACTTC
>TRBJ2-7|TRBV5-1|TRBD2|-
CASSLSTSEYEQYF
TGCGCCAGCAGCTTGAGCACTAGCGAGTACGAGCAGTACTTC
>TRBJ2-1|TRBV6-5|-|-
CASREDSYNEQFF
TGTGCCAGCAGAGAGGACAGTTACAATGAGCAGTTCTTC
>TRBJ2-7|TRBV18|-|-
CASSPGPNPSYEQYF
TGTGCCAGCTCACCGGGACCGAACCCCTCCTACGAGCAGTACTTC
>TRBJ2-7|TRBV10-1|TRBD2|-
CASSGPMAGAVSSYEQYF
TGCGCCAGCAGTGGGCCCATGGCGGGAGCGGTGAGCTCCTACGAGCAGTACTTC
>TRBJ2-3|TRBV5-4|-|-
CASSPAVYARVASDTQYF
TGTGCCAGCAGCCCAGCAGTATATGCCAGGGTGGCATCAGATACGCAGTATTTT
>TRBJ2-7|TRBV7-9|-|-
CASTQGWEQYF
TGTGCCAGCACCCAGGGGTGGGAGCAGTACTTC
>TRBJ2-1|TRBV7-9|-|-
CASSLAGVSYNEQFF
TGTGCCAGCAGCTTAGCGGGAGTCTCCTACAATGAGCAGTTCTTC
>TRBJ2-3|TRBV6-4|-|-
CASSDTNKGYTDTQYF
TGTGCCAGCAGTGACACTAACAAGGGCTACACAGATACGCAGTATTTT
>TRBJ2-5|TRBV7-2|-|-
CASSLAPGIGETQYF
TGTGCCAGCAGCTTAGCGCCGGGGATAGGAGAGACCCAGTACTTC
>TRBJ1-3|TRBV7-8|TRBD1|-
CASSLGTESFSSGNTIYF
TGTGCCAGCAGCTTGGGGACAGAGTCTTTTTCCTCTGGAAACACCATATATTTT
>TRBJ1-3|TRBV18|-|-
CASSPIRGGGVSGNTIYF
TGTGCCAGCTCACCAATCCGCGGCGGGGGTGTCTCTGGAAACACCATATATTTT
>TRBJ1-5|TRBV28|-|-
CASSGFRQGGQPQHF
TGTGCCAGCAGTGGTTTTCGGCAGGGTGGTCAGCCCCAGCATTTT
>TRBJ2-3|TRBV9|-|-
CASSPLSGRGTDTQYF
TGTGCCAGCAGCCCTTTGTCTGGGAGAGGCACAGATACGCAGTATTTT
>TRBJ1-5|TRBV2|-|-
CASSDGRRQPQHF
TGTGCCAGCAGTGACGGGAGGAGGCAGCCCCAGCATTTT
>TRBJ1-1|TRBV7-9|-|-
CASSEGTVNTEAFF
TGTGCCAGCAGCGAAGGGACGGTGAACACTGAAGCTTTCTTT
>TRBJ2-3|TRBV14|-|once
CASSQMGVGTQYF
TGTGCCAGCAGCCAGATGGGAGTCGGTACGCAGTATTTT
>TRBJ1-1|TRBV15|TRBD1|-
CATSRPPTGYTEAFF
TGTGCCACCAGCAGACCACCGACAGGGTACACTGAAGCTTTCTTT
>TRBJ2-7|TRBV7-9|TRBD2|once
CASSLARGLAGDYEQYF
TGTGCCAGCAGCTTAGCGCGGGGACTAGCGGGAGACTACGAGCAGTACTTC
>TRBJ1-3|TRBV6-6|-|-
CASSYGTVFSGNTIYF
TGTGCCAGCAGTTACGGGACGGTCTTCTCTGGAAACACCATATATTTT
>TRBJ2-2|TRBV25-1|TRBD1|-
CASRQGAGGELFF
TGTGCCAGCAGACAGGGGGCAGGCGGGGAGTTGTTTTTT
>TRBJ2-7|TRBV5-1|-|-
CASSLVGRGSRDYEQYF
TGCGCCAGCAGCTTGGTAGGTCGCGGATCAAGGGACTACGAGCAGTACTTC